In this sample, the clone carrying this T cell receptor (beta chain) turned up a few times. The antigen remains undetermined. The CDR3 extends 3 residues past the end of the read, so its final part is completed from the germline J gene. Patients and controls were mostly of Caucasian heritage. This entry is derived from a study of T cell clonality in common variable immunodeficiency. Study-wide results and caveats: T cell subpopulation sequencing would be needed to explain CVID clonality. CVID subjects had higher TCRbeta clonality than healthy controls, most marked in about a third.

V shed 5 bases and J 5 bases; nucleotides not matched to a gene: 13. Germline-derived CDR1 and CDR2 are LNHDA and SQIVND (reference sequence). The CDR3 runs 18 residues. The protocol was immunoSEQ multiplex PCR, while the TCRdb copy is restricted to in-frame clones and leaves out a portion. The repertoire has about 40,000 clones, none seen only once; the ten largest take about 3.6%. Sequenced material: peripheral blood mononuclear cells. V and J are TRBV19 and TRBJ2-1; 12 bases map to TRBD2. The TCR comes from a person aged 18 to 75 in good health. The sequenced part of the CDR3 DNA is TGTGCCAGTAGTGAGGCTAGCGGGAGGGCCAGGTTAGACAATGAG. This translates into CASSEASGRARLDNE. The whole CDR3 protein reads CASSEASGRARLDNEQFF.